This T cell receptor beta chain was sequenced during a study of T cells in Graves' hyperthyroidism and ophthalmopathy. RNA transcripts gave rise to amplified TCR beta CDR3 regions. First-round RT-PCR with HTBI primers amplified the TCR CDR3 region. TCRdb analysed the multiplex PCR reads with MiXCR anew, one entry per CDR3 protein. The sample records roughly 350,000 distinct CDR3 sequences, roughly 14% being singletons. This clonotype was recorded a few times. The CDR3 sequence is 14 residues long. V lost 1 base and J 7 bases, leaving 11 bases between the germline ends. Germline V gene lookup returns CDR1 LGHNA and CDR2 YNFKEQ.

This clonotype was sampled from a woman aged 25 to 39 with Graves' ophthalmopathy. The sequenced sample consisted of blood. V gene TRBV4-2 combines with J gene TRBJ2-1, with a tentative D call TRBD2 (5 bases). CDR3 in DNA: TGTGCCAGCAGCCAAGCCGGCGGGTTGAATGAGCAGTTCTTC. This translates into CASSQAGGLNEQFF.